The 27 T cell receptor beta chains given below trace back to one sample, sequenced in a study of spatial heterogeneity in lung cancer. General study findings and limits: Within tumors, counts of expanded alpha and beta TCRs tracked tumor mutation counts.

These receptors have no known antigen. The time point here: sample taken at primary tumor resection. TCRdb reprocessed the 5' RACE reads with MiXCR, giving one entry per CDR3 protein. The sample gives some 12,000 distinct CDR3 sequences, around 10% of which show up once; approximately 12% is in the top ten. The specimen was lung tumor tissue, collected at surgery. The source is a female donor with early-stage non-small cell lung cancer.

By frequency in the sample, this clonotype is medium-sized. The V gene is TRBV6-5, the J gene TRBJ1-2, with 9 bases matching TRBD1. This CDR3 has 15 residues. Germline assignment: CDR1 MNHEY and CDR2 SVGAGI. V lost 2 bases to trimming and J lost 4 bases; unmatched junction nucleotides: 5. CDR3: CASSYGGQGIYGYTF. The CDR3 DNA reads TGTGCCAGCAGTTACGGGGGACAGGGAATCTATGGCTACACCTTC.

This clonotype was counted at least ten times. The gene calls are TRBV28 and TRBJ1-1, with D possibly being TRBD1 (6 bases). The CDR3 runs 15 residues. CDR1 and CDR2 from the germline V gene are MDHEN and SYDVKM. V dropped 6 bases and J dropped 3 bases, with 17 bases sitting between them. CDR3 sequence reads: CASSQGGKVYTEAFF. As DNA, the CDR3 is TGTGCCAGCAGCCAAGGGGGGAAGGTGTACACTGAAGCTTTCTTT.

This clonotype is medium-sized (0.01 to 0.1%). J is TRBJ2-2 and V is TRBV20-1; TRBD2 is a possible D gene (5 bases). CDR3 length: 13 amino acids. Germline V gene lookup returns CDR1 DFQATT and CDR2 SNEGSKA (reference sequence). The V and J ends lost 3 bases and 6 bases respectively, with 11 bases between them. The DNA for the CDR3 is TGCAGTGCTAGGTTCAGAGCGGCCGGGGAGCTGTTTTTT. Amino acids: CSARFRAAGELFF.

In its sample, this clonotype was seen many times. The V gene is TRBV20-1, the J gene TRBJ1-2; D might be TRBD1 (5 bases). This CDR3 spans 14 amino acids. From germline, CDR1 is DFQATT and CDR2 SNEGSKA (reference sequence). V was cut by 4 bases and J by 4 bases, with 16 bases left in between. DNA of the CDR3: TGCAGTGCTACTCATCCCGGGACTGGCTATGGCTACACCTTC. Translation gives CSATHPGTGYGYTF.

This clonotype was picked up many times. The V gene is TRBV5-4, the J gene TRBJ1-1, with TRBD1 matching over 9 bases. This CDR3 contains 14 residues. The germline CDR1 and CDR2 sequences are SGHNT and YYREEE (reference sequence). After removal of 4 bases from V and 1 base from J, the junction contained 2 bases not matched to a gene. CDR3 sequence reads: CASSPDRGNTEAFF. CDR3 DNA: TGTGCCAGCAGCCCGGACAGGGGGAACACTGAAGCTTTCTTT. The whole variable domain, filled in from reference TRBV5-4 and TRBJ1-1, reads ETGVTQSPTHLIKTRGQQVTLRCSSQSGHNTVSWYQQALGQGPQFIFQYYREEENGRGNFPPRFSGLQFPNYSSELNVNALELDDSALYLCASSPDRGNTEAFFGQGTRLTVV.

The rearrangement links TRBV4-2 to TRBJ2-2; no firm D call. V was pared by 3 bases and J by 4 bases, with 12 bases between. The CDR3 totals 15 residues. Germline V gene data show CDR1 as LGHNA and CDR2 as YNFKEQ. This CDR3 is CASSHDDKPTGELFF. DNA of the CDR3: TGTGCCAGCAGCCATGATGACAAGCCCACCGGGGAGCTGTTTTTT.

The genes are TRBV6-2 or TRBV6-3 and TRBJ2-7; 8 nucleotides agree with TRBD2. Germline V gene data show CDR1 as MNHEY and CDR2 as SVGEGT. The junction had 12 bases not matched to a gene; V was cut back by 10 bases and J by 7 bases. There are 13 residues in the CDR3. The CDR3 region has the DNA TGTGCCACCAAAGCCGTGGTAGCGGGGGAGCAGTACTTC. This translates into CATKAVVAGEQYF.

This clonotype was picked up a small number of times. The V call is TRBV18, the J call TRBJ1-5; TRBD1 matches 7 bases. Trimming took 6 bases from V and 5 from J; bases not matched to a gene: 10. Per germline, CDR1 KGHSH and CDR2 LQKENI. There are 15 residues in the CDR3. CDR3 residues: CASSDTGTVYQPQHF. Here the CDR3 DNA reads TGTGCCAGCTCCGATACGGGGACAGTATATCAGCCCCAGCATTTT.

This clonotype was detected ten times or more. The V call is TRBV7-2, the J call TRBJ1-1; D remains unclear. V lost 5 bases and J lost 2, with 18 bases in between. CDR3 length: 16 residues. CDR1 is SGHTA, CDR2 FQGNSA, per germline. CDR3 sequence reads: CASSIRTGLPNTEAFF. CDR3 sequence (DNA): TGTGCCAGCAGCATCAGGACTGGATTGCCCAACACTGAAGCTTTCTTT.

This clonotype is medium-sized. The V and J genes are TRBV19 and TRBJ2-7, with TRBD2 matching over 7 bases. J lost 3 bases, V lost 9 bases, and 14 bases had no gene match. The CDR3 has 15 amino acids. Germline CDR1 and CDR2: LNHDA and SQIVND (reference sequence). The DNA for the CDR3 is TGTGCCAGCGGGGAGGGCTCCTCGGACAACTACGAGCAGTACTTC. Translated: CASGEGSSDNYEQYF.

The chain has TRBV7-8 and TRBJ2-2; 8 nucleotides line up with TRBD2. The CDR3 totals 19 residues. With 7 bases clipped from V and 0 bases from J, the junction kept 16 bases outside the gene matches. CDR1 SGHVS and CDR2 FQNEAQ come from the germline V gene. CDR3 in DNA: TGTGCCAGCACCCCACCCCCCTGGCGGGGGGTCGCGAACACCGGGGAGCTGTTTTTT. Its translation is CASTPPPWRGVANTGELFF.

This clonotype is medium-sized (0.01 to 0.1%) within its sample. V usage is TRBV3-1 and J usage is TRBJ2-2; D perhaps matches TRBD2 (6 bases). Germline CDR1 LGHDT, CDR2 YNNKEL (reference sequence). This CDR3 has 13 residues. The V gene lost 6 bases and the J gene lost 4 bases, with 9 bases spanning the gap. CDR3 bases: TGTGCCAGCAGTCCAGCGGGCACCGGGGAGCTGTTTTTT. This sequence encodes CASSPAGTGELFF.

There are many counts of this clonotype. The rearrangement uses TRBV5-1 and TRBJ2-6, with 12 bases lining up with TRBD1. CDR3 length equals 18 residues. In germline, CDR1 is SGHRS, CDR2 YFSETQ. With 1 base clipped from V and 1 base from J, the junction kept 3 bases outside the gene matches. The CDR3 is CASSLRGQGASGANVLTF. The CDR3 bases are TGCGCCAGCAGCTTGAGGGGACAGGGGGCTTCTGGGGCCAACGTCCTGACTTTC.

The DNA for the CDR3 is TGCGCCAGCAGCTTGGGACAGGGGGGCGAGCAGTACTTC. Translated: CASSLGQGGEQYF. The chain couples TRBV5-1 to TRBJ2-7; 9 bases fit TRBD1. The CDR3 sequence is 13 residues long. Germline CDR1 SGHRS, CDR2 YFSETQ. The V segment lost 0 bases and the J segment 6 bases; nucleotides outside the gene matches: 1. The entire variable domain, with the rest obtained from reference TRBV5-1 and TRBJ2-7, is as follows: KAGVTQTPRYLIKTRGQQVTLSCSPISGHRSVSWYQQTPGQGLQFLFEYFSETQRNKGNFPGRFSGRQFSNSRSEMNVSTLELGDSALYLCASSLGQGGEQYFGPGTRLTVT.

This clonotype was seen at least ten times. This chain joins TRBV5-4 and TRBJ2-7, with D perhaps TRBD1 or TRBD2 (5 bases each). V gave up 0 bases and J gave up 0 bases, with 10 bases separating them. Germline V gene sequence: CDR1 SGHNT, CDR2 YYREEE (reference sequence). The CDR3 runs 15 residues. The CDR3 DNA reads TGTGCCAGCAGCTTGGAGGGACGGCTCTCCTACGAGCAGTACTTC. Translated: CASSLEGRLSYEQYF.

V is TRBV18 and J is TRBJ2-7; the D gene could be TRBD1 or TRBD2 (5 bases each). The CDR3 extends over 19 amino acids. Deletions cut 1 base from V and 7 bases from J, with 29 bases between. Germline values: CDR1 KGHSH, CDR2 LQKENI. The CDR3 nucleotides read TGTGCCAGCTCACCACTGGCAGGTGGTTCGAGGGGCCCCCTTGGGGAGCAGTACTTC. It yields the protein CASSPLAGGSRGPLGEQYF.

Many counts were recorded for this clonotype. The J gene is TRBJ2-7, the V gene TRBV7-4, with 8 positions matching TRBD2. Germline V gene sequence: CDR1 SGHVT, CDR2 SQSDAQ. The CDR3 has 17 amino acids. Trimming removed 6 bases from V and 2 bases from J; junction bases left unmatched: 15. The DNA of the CDR3 is TGTGCCAGCAGTTACTGGCTACCAGCGGGGGTACCCTACGAGCAGTACTTC. Its translation: CASSYWLPAGVPYEQYF.

In its sample, this clonotype was seen many times. This sequence joins TRBV12-3 or TRBV12-4 and TRBJ1-5; D is unclear. V was cut by 3 bases and J by 3 bases, with 9 bases left in between. CDR3 length: 14 amino acids. The CDR3: CASSLMSNNQPQHF. CDR3 coding DNA: TGTGCCAGCAGTTTGATGTCAAACAATCAGCCCCAGCATTTT.

This clonotype occurred a few times. This chain links TRBV6-1 with TRBJ1-5; 8 positions agree with TRBD1. The CDR3 covers 13 residues. The germline V gene has CDR1 MNHNS and CDR2 SASEGT. Unmatched junction bases numbered 6, after V lost 7 bases and J lost 7 bases. This chain's CDR3 is CASTQGAWQPQHF. CDR3 DNA sequence: TGTGCCAGCACTCAGGGGGCTTGGCAGCCCCAGCATTTT.

This clonotype was recorded many times. The chain has TRBV20-1 and TRBJ2-3, with a tentative D call TRBD1 (6 bases). The V gene lost 3 bases and the J gene lost 8 bases, with 18 bases spanning the gap. This CDR3 has 14 amino acids. From germline, CDR1 is DFQATT and CDR2 SNEGSKA (reference sequence). CDR3 protein: CSASGSDRGGTQYF. CDR3 coding DNA: TGCAGTGCTAGCGGTTCGGACCGAGGGGGTACGCAGTATTTT.

This clonotype was seen repeatedly, ten times or more. This chain uses TRBV7-2 with TRBJ2-3, with D tentatively TRBD1 or TRBD2 (6 bases each). CDR3 length: 18 amino acids. Germline V lookup: CDR1 SGHTA, CDR2 FQGNSA. V was cut by 4 bases and J by 0 bases, with 20 bases left in between. CDR3 sequence: CASSSGRGRGFSTDTQYF. Written as DNA, the CDR3 is TGTGCCAGCAGCTCCGGCCGGGGGCGGGGCTTTAGCACAGATACGCAGTATTTT.

This clonotype has at least ten counts. This chain uses TRBV5-1 with TRBJ2-7; D tentatively fits TRBD1 or TRBD2 (6 bases each). V dropped 4 bases and J dropped 2 bases, with 19 bases sitting between them. The germline CDR1 and CDR2 sequences are SGHRS and YFSETQ. The CDR3 extends over 16 amino acids. CDR3 region: CASSATGQTGAYEQYF. CDR3 nucleotide sequence: TGCGCCAGCAGCGCAACCGGACAGACGGGGGCCTACGAGCAGTACTTC.

J is TRBJ2-5 and V is TRBV7-2, with 10 bases matching TRBD1. Unmatched junction bases numbered 7, after V lost 5 bases and J lost 4 bases. Germline V lookup: CDR1 SGHTA, CDR2 FQGNSA. The CDR3 runs to 15 residues. The CDR3 loop is CASSVDRGRTETQYF. In DNA form, the CDR3 reads TGTGCCAGCAGCGTCGACAGGGGGCGCACAGAGACCCAGTACTTC.

This clonotype was picked up a small number of times. This rearrangement joins TRBV29-1 to TRBJ2-3; D gene unclear. This CDR3 spans 14 amino acids. Germline CDR1 is SQVTM and CDR2 is ANQGSEA. The V end lost 4 bases, the J end lost 1 base, and 12 bases lay between the germline ends. CDR3 sequence: CSVVQSRRTDTQYF. The CDR3 DNA reads TGCAGCGTTGTTCAGTCCCGCCGCACAGATACGCAGTATTTT.

This clonotype came up many times. The rearrangement uses TRBV4-3 and TRBJ2-7, with 7 bases fitting TRBD1. V lost 0 bases, J lost 2 bases, and 7 bases stayed unmatched. Germline V CDR1 and CDR2: LGHNA, YSLEER. CDR3 size: 16 residues. The CDR3 loop reads CASSQESTGTAYEQYF. The CDR3 DNA reads as TGCGCCAGCAGCCAAGAGTCTACCGGGACAGCCTACGAGCAGTACTTC.

By its share, this clonotype is medium-sized. The chain recombines TRBV6-2 or TRBV6-3 with TRBJ2-1; no reliable D call. The V gene's germline CDR1 is MNHEY and CDR2 SVGEGT. V lost 8 bases and J 9 bases, leaving 14 bases between the germline ends. The CDR3 consists of 12 residues. The CDR3 protein is CASRLGAGEQFF. In nucleotides, the CDR3 is TGTGCCAGCCGCCTGGGTGCAGGTGAGCAGTTCTTC.

This clonotype is medium-sized (0.01 to 0.1%) in the sample. CDR3 sequence: CASRRRGGADTQYF. In nucleotides, the CDR3 is TGTGCCAGCAGAAGGCGGGGGGGCGCAGATACGCAGTATTTT. The gene calls are TRBV6-2 or TRBV6-3 and TRBJ2-3; 9 bases match TRBD2. Germline trimming cut 6 bases from V and 4 bases from J; bases unmatched to any gene: 5. CDR1 is MNHEY and CDR2 is SVGEGT in the germline V gene. The CDR3 runs 14 residues.